This entry lists 14 T cell receptor beta chains sequenced from one sample in a study of T-cell memory formation after mild COVID-19. TCRdb used MiXCR to reprocess the 5' RACE reads, holding one entry per CDR3 protein. The sample gives approximately 350,000 distinct CDR3 sequences, 25% to 30% of which show up once; 13% is in the top ten. The sequencing sample was made of PBMCs or a T cell subset sorted from them (not recorded which). Source of these receptors: an adult woman who had mild COVID-19 (a few samples of this study predate the infection). Cell type and time point are not known.

V usage is TRBV18 and J usage is TRBJ2-7, with D maybe TRBD2 (6 bases). Germline values: CDR1 KGHSH, CDR2 LQKENI. Trimming cost V 5 bases and J 3 bases, with 11 bases left between them. CDR3 length: 13 amino acids. CDR3 protein: CASSSGSRYEQYF. The DNA of the CDR3 is TGTGCCAGCTCATCCGGGAGCCGCTACGAGCAGTACTTC. The complete variable domain, with remaining parts taken from reference TRBV18 and TRBJ2-7, reads NAGVMQNPRHLVRRRGQEARLRCSPMKGHSHVYWYRQLPEEGLKFMVYLQKENIIDESGMPKERFSAEFPKEGPSILRIQQVVRGDSAAYFCASSSGSRYEQYFGPGTRLTVT.

V gene TRBV5-1 combines with J gene TRBJ1-4, with TRBD1 identical over 10 bases. V gave up 4 bases and J gave up 7 bases; unmatched junction bases: 13. The CDR3 is made up of 17 amino acids. Germline V gene sequence: CDR1 SGHRS, CDR2 YFSETQ. Here the CDR3 reads CASSPGTGVESGEKLFF. CDR3 nucleotide sequence: TGCGCCAGCAGCCCCGGGACAGGGGTAGAATCGGGTGAAAAACTGTTTTTT.

This chain uses TRBV29-1 with TRBJ1-4; TRBD1 agrees at 7 bases. CDR3 length equals 15 residues. CDR1 is SQVTM, CDR2 ANQGSEA, per germline. J gave up 8 bases and V 0 bases, and 9 bases lay outside the gene matches. The CDR3 protein is CSVEDSEGAPEKLFF. The DNA of the CDR3 is TGCAGCGTTGAAGATTCCGAGGGGGCACCAGAAAAACTGTTTTTT.

J is TRBJ2-3 and V is TRBV30; D call uncertain. CDR3 length: 15 residues. The germline V gene has CDR1 GTSNPN and CDR2 SVGIG (reference sequence). The V end was cut by 0 bases, the J end by 0 bases, with 10 bases between. The CDR3 nucleotides read TGTGCCTGGAGTGTACCGGCCCTTAGCACAGATACGCAGTATTTT. The encoded protein is CAWSVPALSTDTQYF.

This clonotype was detected ten times or more. The rearrangement links TRBV5-1 to TRBJ1-1; no clear D. The germline V gene has CDR1 SGHRS and CDR2 YFSETQ. The germline V and J ends were trimmed by 0 bases and 1 base, with 4 bases remaining between them. The CDR3 is 13 residues long. CDR3 sequence: CASSLDPNTEAFF. CDR3 coding DNA: TGCGCCAGCAGCTTGGACCCGAACACTGAAGCTTTCTTT. Combining the CDR3 with reference TRBV5-1 and TRBJ1-1 gives the whole variable domain KAGVTQTPRYLIKTRGQQVTLSCSPISGHRSVSWYQQTPGQGLQFLFEYFSETQRNKGNFPGRFSGRQFSNSRSEMNVSTLELGDSALYLCASSLDPNTEAFFGQGTRLTVV.

This clonotype was seen more than once but under ten times. As DNA, the CDR3 is TGTGCCAGCAGTTACGGGGTTCGGGAGCAGTACTTC. It encodes CASSYGVREQYF. V gene TRBV6-5 combines with J gene TRBJ2-7; unclear D gene. The CDR3 runs to 12 residues. V was pared by 2 bases and J by 7 bases, with 9 bases between. Germline V lookup: CDR1 MNHEY, CDR2 SVGAGI.

The CDR3 loop reads CASSYVAKNYGYTF. The CDR3, as DNA: TGTGCCAGCAGTTACGTGGCAAAAAACTATGGCTACACCTTC. The V gene is TRBV6-6, the J gene TRBJ1-2, with D unresolved. The V gene lost 2 bases and the J gene lost 2 bases, with 9 bases spanning the gap. This CDR3 is built from 14 residues. Germline V gene sequence: CDR1 MNHNY, CDR2 SVGAGI (reference sequence).

This chain uses TRBV6-1 with TRBJ2-5; 9 bases line up with TRBD2. This CDR3 has 16 amino acids. Germline CDR1 and CDR2: MNHNS and SASEGT. V was clipped by 2 bases and J by 4 bases; unmatched bases: 8. This CDR3 is CASSESLAGGVETQYF. In DNA, the CDR3 is TGTGCCAGCAGTGAATCCTTGGCGGGAGGGGTAGAGACCCAGTACTTC.

The chain joins TRBV20-1 to TRBJ2-1; 9 positions agree with TRBD2. J was trimmed by 4 bases and V by 1 base; bases with no gene match: 11. This CDR3 has 17 residues. Germline V gene data show CDR1 as DFQATT and CDR2 as SNEGSKA (reference sequence). The CDR3 sequence is CSARALSGGPGYNEQFF. The CDR3, as DNA: TGCAGTGCTAGAGCCCTTAGCGGGGGCCCCGGTTACAATGAGCAGTTCTTC.

The V and J genes are TRBV28 and TRBJ2-7; 8 bases are a match to TRBD1. Germline assignment: CDR1 MDHEN and CDR2 SYDVKM. V lost 10 bases and J lost 1; bases outside the gene matches: 3. There are 12 residues in the CDR3. CDR3 region: CATDRGSYEQYF. CDR3 coding DNA: TGTGCCACCGACAGGGGATCCTACGAGCAGTACTTC.

The J gene is TRBJ2-5, the V gene TRBV5-6, with 7 bases fitting TRBD1. Germline loops: CDR1 SGHDT, CDR2 YYEEEE. V shed 4 bases, J shed 3 bases, and the junction held 12 bases outside the gene matches. The CDR3 runs to 16 residues. CDR3 bases: TGTGCCAGCAGCCCTACAGGGGTCGAACGGGAAGAGACCCAGTACTTC. Translated: CASSPTGVEREETQYF.

The rearrangement links TRBV15 to TRBJ2-3, with TRBD2 identical over 9 bases. J was trimmed by 6 bases and V by 0 bases; bases with no gene match: 7. The CDR3 length is 16 residues. The V gene's germline CDR1 is LNHNV and CDR2 YYDKDF (reference sequence). The CDR3 coding sequence is TGTGCCACCAGCAGAGATCGGGCGGGAGGGGCCGATACGCAGTATTTT. Protein sequence: CATSRDRAGGADTQYF.

In its sample, this clonotype was seen a few times. CDR3 coding DNA: TGTGCCAGCAGCTTGACAGGGGACTTATTGTTTTTT. Residues: CASSLTGDLLFF. The gene calls are TRBV7-6 and TRBJ1-4; TRBD1 aligns across 8 bases. After removal of 3 bases from V and 15 bases from J, the junction contained 6 bases not matched to a gene. Germline assignment: CDR1 SGHVS and CDR2 FNYEAQ. CDR3 length: 12 residues.

The gene calls are TRBV29-1 and TRBJ2-7; D remains unclear. This CDR3 region has 12 residues. CDR1 SQVTM and CDR2 ANQGSEA come from the germline V gene. V lost 1 base and J lost 3, with 7 bases in between. DNA for the CDR3: TGCAGCGTTGAAGTCAACGACTACGAGCAGTACTTC. Its translation: CSVEVNDYEQYF.